This T cell receptor (beta chain) was identified in a study of blood T cell repertoires in COVID-19. Study-wide context: Specimens from acute and convalescent COVID-19 originated in the United States, Italy and Spain.

The CDR3 runs 17 residues. Trimming took 2 bases from V and 5 from J; bases not matched to a gene: 10. The germline V gene encodes CDR1 LGHNA and CDR2 YNFKEQ. The method was immunoSEQ multiplex PCR; TCRdb's version includes in-frame clones alone and lacks a portion of them. The sample comprises a few hundred thousand clones, 85% of which are singletons, and under 7% rests with the top ten. The count of this clone is one. The chain links TRBV4-2 to TRBJ2-5; 11 nucleotides match TRBD2. The clonotype originates from a woman in her forties or fifties who had been exposed to COVID-19. The material sequenced was PBMCs or T cells enriched from blood (not recorded which). The CDR3 sequence is CASSQRTIAGGPETQYF. The CDR3 nucleotides read TGTGCCAGCAGCCAAAGAACGATAGCGGGGGGGCCGGAGACCCAGTACTTC.